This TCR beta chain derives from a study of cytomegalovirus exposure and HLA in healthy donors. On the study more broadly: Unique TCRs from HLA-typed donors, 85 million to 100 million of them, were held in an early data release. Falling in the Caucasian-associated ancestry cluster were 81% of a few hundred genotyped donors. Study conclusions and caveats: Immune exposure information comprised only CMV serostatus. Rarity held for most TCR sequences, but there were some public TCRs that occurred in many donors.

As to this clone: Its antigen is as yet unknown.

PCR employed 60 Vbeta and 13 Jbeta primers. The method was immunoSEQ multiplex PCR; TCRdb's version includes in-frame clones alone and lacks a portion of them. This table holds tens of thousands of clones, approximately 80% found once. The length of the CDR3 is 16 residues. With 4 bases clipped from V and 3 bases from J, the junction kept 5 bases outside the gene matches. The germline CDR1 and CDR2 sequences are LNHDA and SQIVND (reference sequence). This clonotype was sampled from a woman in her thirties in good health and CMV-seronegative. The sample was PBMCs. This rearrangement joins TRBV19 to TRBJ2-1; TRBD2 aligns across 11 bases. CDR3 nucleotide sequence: TGTGCCAGTAGTACCACTAGCGGGGGTTTCTACAATGAGCAGTTCTTC. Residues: CASSTTSGGFYNEQFF.